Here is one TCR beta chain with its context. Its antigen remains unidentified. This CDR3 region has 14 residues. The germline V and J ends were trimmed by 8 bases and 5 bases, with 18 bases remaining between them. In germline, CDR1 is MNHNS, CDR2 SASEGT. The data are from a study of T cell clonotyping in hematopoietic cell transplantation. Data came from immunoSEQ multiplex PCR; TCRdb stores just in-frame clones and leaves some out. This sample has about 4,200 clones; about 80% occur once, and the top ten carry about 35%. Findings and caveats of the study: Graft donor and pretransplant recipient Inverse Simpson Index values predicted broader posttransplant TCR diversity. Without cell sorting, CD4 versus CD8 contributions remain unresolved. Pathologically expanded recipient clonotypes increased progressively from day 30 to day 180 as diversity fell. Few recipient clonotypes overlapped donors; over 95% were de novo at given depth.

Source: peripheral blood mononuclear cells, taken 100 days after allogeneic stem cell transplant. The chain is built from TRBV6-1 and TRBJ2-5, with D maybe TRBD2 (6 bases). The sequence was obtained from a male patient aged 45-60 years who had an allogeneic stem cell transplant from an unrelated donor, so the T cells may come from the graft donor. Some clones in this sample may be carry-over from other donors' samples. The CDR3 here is CASAQDGGRETQYF. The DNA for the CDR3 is TGTGCCAGCGCACAGGACGGGGGACGGGAGACCCAGTACTTC.